The present T cell receptor (beta chain) was sequenced within a study of response to subunit inactivated influenza vaccine. Concerning this clonotype itself: The antigen is unknown.

Study-wide results and caveats: The authors offered the suggestion that each seasonal influenza vaccination recruits few new T cells.

TCRdb redid the calling of the RT-PCR reads with MiXCR, one entry per CDR3 protein. Here the sample spans approximately 730,000 distinct CDR3 sequences, approximately 15% being singletons. The clonotype was recovered from a man over 45 who received an inactivated influenza vaccine. Sample: PBMCs from blood, taken roughly 15 days before vaccination.

This CDR3 reads CSVLGGSYGYTF. As DNA, the CDR3 is TGCAGCGTTCTAGGAGGATCCTATGGCTACACCTTC. The genes are TRBV29-1 and TRBJ1-2; D uncertain. The CDR3 is 12 residues long. The V gene lost 5 bases and the J gene lost 4 bases, with 11 bases spanning the gap. Per the germline V gene, CDR1 is SQVTM and CDR2 is ANQGSEA.